A selection of T cell receptor beta chains follows, all from one sample in a study of blood T cell repertoires in COVID-19. The method was immunoSEQ multiplex PCR; TCRdb's version includes in-frame clones alone and lacks a portion of them. The sample has hundreds of thousands of clones, 70% to 90% seen once. The sequencing sample was made of PBMCs or T cells enriched from blood (not recorded which). These receptors were obtained from a woman under 30 with acute COVID-19. Both conserved end residues are part of each CDR3. A D gene is named only where the DNA matches it firmly. Rows may omit the clone size; those that give it use once, few, many or a size class.

d_gene	v_gene	abundance	j_gene	CDR3nt	CDR3aa
.	TRBV5-6	once	TRBJ1-6	TGTGCCAGCAGTTTACCCACCAGGGGTTCACCCCTCCACTTT	CASSLPTRGSPLHF
TRBD1	TRBV5-1	.	TRBJ1-1	TGCGCCAGCAGCCCACAGGGGAGTGGCACTGAAGCTTTCTTT	CASSPQGSGTEAFF
.	TRBV9	.	TRBJ1-2	TGTGCCAGCAGCGTAGACAGGGATTACTATGGCTACACCTTC	CASSVDRDYYGYTF
.	TRBV9	.	TRBJ1-1	TGTGCCAGCAGCGTAGAAGGAGCAGGACATTCCTTGAACACTGAAGCTTTCTTT	CASSVEGAGHSLNTEAFF
.	TRBV2	.	TRBJ1-4	TGTGCCAGCAGTGGTATTGCTAATGAAAAACTGTTTTTT	CASSGIANEKLFF
.	TRBV27	.	TRBJ1-3	TGTGCCAGCAGTTTCGGGACTGGAAACACCATATATTTT	CASSFGTGNTIYF
TRBD1	TRBV12-3/TRBV12-4	.	TRBJ1-1	TGTGCCAGCAGTTTGACAGGGGATGCTTTCTTT	CASSLTGDAFF
.	TRBV30	.	TRBJ2-5	TGTGCCTGGAGTGGTACAAATACCCCTGGCGAGACCCAGTACTTC	CAWSGTNTPGETQYF
TRBD1	TRBV11-2	.	TRBJ2-1	TGTGCCAGCAGCTTAGATGTGGGGACAGCCTACAATGAGCAGTTCTTC	CASSLDVGTAYNEQFF
.	TRBV3-1/TRBV3-2	.	TRBJ2-1	TGTGCCAGCAGCCAAAGGGGCTCCTACAATGAGCAGTTCTTC	CASSQRGSYNEQFF
.	TRBV4-1	few	TRBJ2-2	TGCGCCAGCAGCCAAGATCCGGGGAGGAACACCGGGGAGCTGTTTTTT	CASSQDPGRNTGELFF
.	TRBV9	.	TRBJ1-2	TGTGCCAGCAGCGTATCTTCCGTTCATGGCTACACCTTC	CASSVSSVHGYTF
TRBD1	TRBV10-3	.	TRBJ1-1	TGTGCCATCAGTCCGGGACAGGGGGCATGCTCCTTT	CAISPGQGACSF
TRBD1	TRBV13	.	TRBJ2-2	TGTGCCAGCAGCCGCCGGGACAGGGGAACCGGGGAGCTGTTTTTT	CASSRRDRGTGELFF
.	TRBV11-2	once	TRBJ1-6	TGTGCCAGCAGCTTAGATCACAGCTCACCCCTCCACTTT	CASSLDHSSPLHF
TRBD1	TRBV5-6	.	TRBJ1-1	TGTGCCAGCAGTCAAAAACCGGGACAGTCGAACACTGAAGCTTTCTTT	CASSQKPGQSNTEAFF
TRBD1	TRBV11-1	.	TRBJ1-2	TGTGCCAGCAGCCGAAACAGGGGGAACTATGGCTACACCTTC	CASSRNRGNYGYTF
.	TRBV28	.	TRBJ2-1	TGTGCCAGCAGCGTCACAAGAGGTTACAATGAGCAGTTCTTC	CASSVTRGYNEQFF
.	TRBV3-1/TRBV3-2	.	TRBJ1-2	TGTGCCAGCAGCCAAGGCGAGGGAGTAGGCTACACCTTC	CASSQGEGVGYTF
.	TRBV5-5	.	TRBJ2-2	TGTGCCAGCAGCTGGGGAGACACCGGGGAGCTGTTTTTT	CASSWGDTGELFF
.	TRBV6-5	.	TRBJ1-2	TGTGCCAGCAGTCGGTTTAGGGGCGATGGCTACACCTTC	CASSRFRGDGYTF
TRBD2	TRBV13	.	TRBJ2-1	TGTGCCAGCAGCTTAATCGCCCCTAGCGGGGGCTACAATGAGCAGTTCTTC	CASSLIAPSGGYNEQFF
.	TRBV29-1	.	TRBJ2-3	TGCAGCGTTGTAGGGGCACTTTGGACAGATACGCAGTATTTT	CSVVGALWTDTQYF
.	TRBV5-6	.	TRBJ2-6	TGTGCCAGCAGCTTCAGATCAGGGGCCCCCTTCTCTGGGGCCAACGTCCTGACTTTC	CASSFRSGAPFSGANVLTF
.	TRBV5-1	.	TRBJ1-1	TGCGCCAGCAGCTTCGGGATGAACACTGAAGCTTTCTTT	CASSFGMNTEAFF
.	TRBV24-1	once	TRBJ2-7	TGTGCCACCTGGGGGCCCCAATGCTCCTACGAGCAGTACTTC	CATWGPQCSYEQYF
.	TRBV19	.	TRBJ2-3	TGTGCCAGTAGTAGAGGACACTCAGATACGCAGTATTTT	CASSRGHSDTQYF
.	TRBV2	few	TRBJ2-6	TGTGCCAGCAGTGAAGTGTCGGGGGCCAACGTCCTGACTTTC	CASSEVSGANVLTF
TRBD1	TRBV3-1/TRBV3-2	once	TRBJ1-5	TGTGCCAGCAGCCAGACAGGGGGTCAGCCCCAGCATTTT	CASSQTGGQPQHF
.	TRBV7-2	.	TRBJ1-5	TGTGCCAGCAGCCCCGCACGCCTGGGGGGGTTTCAGCCCCAGCATTTT	CASSPARLGGFQPQHF
TRBD1	TRBV11-2	.	TRBJ1-2	TGTGCCAGCAGCCCCACCGGGGGACAGGAATATGGCTACACCTTC	CASSPTGGQEYGYTF
.	TRBV28	.	TRBJ1-5	TGTGCCAGCAGTTTATACAGCAGCTATAGCAATCAGCCCCAGCATTTT	CASSLYSSYSNQPQHF
.	TRBV5-8	.	TRBJ2-2	TGTGCCAGCAGCCCAGGCATCCCCAACACCGGGGAGCTGTTTTTT	CASSPGIPNTGELFF
TRBD1	TRBV18	.	TRBJ1-4	TGTGCCAGCTCACCACGGGACAGGGGAGACGAAAAACTGTTTTTT	CASSPRDRGDEKLFF
.	TRBV9	.	TRBJ1-1	TGTGCCAGCAGCGTCGGAGGGTACGGGACTGAAGCTTTCTTT	CASSVGGYGTEAFF
TRBD2	TRBV7-9	.	TRBJ2-7	TGTGCCAGCAGCTTAGGCGGGGGGCCCGTGGAGGAGCAGTACTTC	CASSLGGGPVEEQYF
.	TRBV19	.	TRBJ1-6	TGTGCCAGTAGTATCGGCGGCCAGGGGTCACCCCTCCACTTT	CASSIGGQGSPLHF
.	TRBV5-1	.	TRBJ2-2	TGCGCCAGCAGCTTGCAAACTACCGAGAACACCGGGGAGCTGTTTTTT	CASSLQTTENTGELFF
TRBD2	TRBV7-7	.	TRBJ2-5	TGTGCCAGCAGCTTGGGGGGGGACCCCGCAGGAGAGACCCAGTACTTC	CASSLGGDPAGETQYF
TRBD1	TRBV5-1	.	TRBJ2-7	TGCGCCAGCAGCGGGGGGACAGGAACTTACTACGAGCAGTACTTC	CASSGGTGTYYEQYF
TRBD1	TRBV4-1	once	TRBJ1-2	TGCGCCAGCAGCCGAACAACAGGGGTTTACTATGGCTACACCTTC	CASSRTTGVYYGYTF
TRBD2	TRBV6-5	.	TRBJ2-5	TGTGCCAGCAGTTACTCGGGGGGGGGAGTGGAGACCCAGTACTTC	CASSYSGGGVETQYF
TRBD1	TRBV24-1	.	TRBJ2-3	TGTGCCACCGGTGGACAGGGGGGTTCAGATACGCAGTATTTT	CATGGQGGSDTQYF
TRBD2	TRBV28	.	TRBJ2-1	TGTGCCAGCAGATCAGAAGCTAGCGGGAGCGACAATGAGCAGTTCTTC	CASRSEASGSDNEQFF
TRBD1	TRBV12-5	.	TRBJ1-5	TGTGCTAGTGGTCTAGGACAGGGTACTCAGCCCCAGCATTTT	CASGLGQGTQPQHF
.	TRBV15	.	TRBJ1-2	TGTGCCACCAGCAGAGATCTCGGGGAATCTAACTATGGCTACACCTTC	CATSRDLGESNYGYTF
TRBD1	TRBV18	once	TRBJ2-7	TGTGCCAGCTCAACAGGGGGCGACGAGCAGTACTTC	CASSTGGDEQYF
TRBD1	TRBV9	.	TRBJ2-2	TGTGCCAGCAGTGCGACAGGGGGCGGTGGAGCAAACACCGGGGAGCTGTTTTTT	CASSATGGGGANTGELFF
.	TRBV14	.	TRBJ2-5	TGTGCCAGCAGTCCGGACAGGAGGGCACGGGAGACCCAGTACTTC	CASSPDRRARETQYF
.	TRBV15	.	TRBJ2-7	TGTGCCACCAGTCGGCCGAGCGTCGACGAGCAGTACTTC	CATSRPSVDEQYF
TRBD1	TRBV29-1	.	TRBJ2-7	TGCAGCGTACAGGGGCCCGGAAACTACGAGCAGTACTTC	CSVQGPGNYEQYF
.	TRBV6-5	.	TRBJ1-2	TGTGCCAGCAGCCAAACCGGGAATGGCTACACCTTC	CASSQTGNGYTF
.	TRBV19	.	TRBJ1-1	TGTGCCAGTAGTATAGGAGGGGGTAGGAGTGAAGCTTTCTTT	CASSIGGGRSEAFF
TRBD2	TRBV18	once	TRBJ2-7	TGTGCCAGCTCACCACTAGTAGCGGGAGACCCCAACGAGCAGTACTTC	CASSPLVAGDPNEQYF
.	TRBV14	.	TRBJ1-6	TGTGCCAGCAGCCCTCGACCGGGACAAACGAGTTCTTTTAACTTT	CASSPRPGQTSSFNF
TRBD1	TRBV2	.	TRBJ1-4	TGTGCCAGCAGGGTGGGGACAGGAAAACTGTTTTTT	CASRVGTGKLFF
TRBD1	TRBV7-8	.	TRBJ2-7	TGTGCCAGCAGCGTTGAGGACAGGCCCTACGAGCAGTACTTC	CASSVEDRPYEQYF